This paragraph covers one T cell receptor (beta chain) sequence. The data are from a study of lymphopenia after photon versus proton radiotherapy. Sequencing was performed with immunoSEQ multiplex PCR; in TCRdb, only in-frame clones are kept and a portion is missing. The table records 6,000 to 9,500 clones, more than 65% of them present only once. Germline CDR1 MNHEY, CDR2 SMNVEV (reference sequence). The V and J ends lost 4 bases and 0 bases respectively, with 13 bases between them. CDR3 length: 15 amino acids. The clonotype originates from a man aged 25 to 40 with gastric cancer. The V gene is TRBV27, the J gene TRBJ2-7; D possibly matches TRBD1 or TRBD2 (6 bases each). The specimen comprised peripheral blood, sampled from a patient treated with photon-based radiotherapy. As DNA, the CDR3 is TGTGCCAGCAGTTACGGGGGCCTATCCTCCTACGAGCAGTACTTC. This gives the protein CASSYGGLSSYEQYF.